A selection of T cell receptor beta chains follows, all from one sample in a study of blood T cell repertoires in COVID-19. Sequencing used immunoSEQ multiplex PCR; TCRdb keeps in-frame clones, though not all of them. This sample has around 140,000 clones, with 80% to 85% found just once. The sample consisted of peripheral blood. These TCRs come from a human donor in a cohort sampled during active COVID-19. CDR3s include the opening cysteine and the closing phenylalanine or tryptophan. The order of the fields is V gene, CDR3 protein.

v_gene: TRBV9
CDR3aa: CASSSTGNSGNTIYF

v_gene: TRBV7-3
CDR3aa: CASSIRGSGANVLTF

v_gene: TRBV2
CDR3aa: CASRLTAGPYGYTF

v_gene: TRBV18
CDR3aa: CASSPPGGWGTEAFF

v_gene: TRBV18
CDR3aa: CASSPPGLARFETQYF

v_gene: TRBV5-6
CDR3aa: CASSTYAGGETQYF

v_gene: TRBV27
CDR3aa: CASSSGVAGGPYEQYF

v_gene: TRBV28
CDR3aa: CATRRFGIDTGELFF

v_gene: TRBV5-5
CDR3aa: CASSLSRGQLSARTDTQYF

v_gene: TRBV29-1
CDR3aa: CSVGQGARETQYF

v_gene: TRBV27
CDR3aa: CASSRVFDSPLHF

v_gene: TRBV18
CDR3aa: CASSLQETQYF

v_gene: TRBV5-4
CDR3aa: CASSLVTSMSYNEQFF

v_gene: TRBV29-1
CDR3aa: CSVEVTANSPLHF

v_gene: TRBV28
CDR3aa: CASSLPRPAGTGGIKQYF

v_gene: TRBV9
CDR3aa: CASSVGAYSNQPQHF

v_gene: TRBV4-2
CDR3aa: CASSRQGALSGNTIYF

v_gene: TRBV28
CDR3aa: CASSTGGQETQYF

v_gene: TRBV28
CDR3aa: CASSLEREAYEQYF

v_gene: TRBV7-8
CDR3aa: CASSLAGPNYGYTF

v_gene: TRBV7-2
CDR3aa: CASSAAPSTFGEQYF